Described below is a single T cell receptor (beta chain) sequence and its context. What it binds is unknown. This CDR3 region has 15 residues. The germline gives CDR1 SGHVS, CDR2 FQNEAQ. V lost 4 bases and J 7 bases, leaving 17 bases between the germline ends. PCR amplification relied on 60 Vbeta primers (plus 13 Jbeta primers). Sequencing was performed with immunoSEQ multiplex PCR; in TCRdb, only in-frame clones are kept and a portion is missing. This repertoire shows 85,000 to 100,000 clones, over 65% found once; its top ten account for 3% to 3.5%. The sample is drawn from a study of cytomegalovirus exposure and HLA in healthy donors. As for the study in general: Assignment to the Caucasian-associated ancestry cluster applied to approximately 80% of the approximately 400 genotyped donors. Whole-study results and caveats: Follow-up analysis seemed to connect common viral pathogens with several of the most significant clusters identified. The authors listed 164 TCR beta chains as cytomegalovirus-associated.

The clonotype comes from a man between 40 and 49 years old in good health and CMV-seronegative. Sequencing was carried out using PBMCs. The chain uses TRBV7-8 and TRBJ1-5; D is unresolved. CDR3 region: CASSSYEESKQPQHF. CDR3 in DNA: TGTGCCAGCAGCTCCTACGAGGAGTCCAAACAGCCCCAGCATTTT.